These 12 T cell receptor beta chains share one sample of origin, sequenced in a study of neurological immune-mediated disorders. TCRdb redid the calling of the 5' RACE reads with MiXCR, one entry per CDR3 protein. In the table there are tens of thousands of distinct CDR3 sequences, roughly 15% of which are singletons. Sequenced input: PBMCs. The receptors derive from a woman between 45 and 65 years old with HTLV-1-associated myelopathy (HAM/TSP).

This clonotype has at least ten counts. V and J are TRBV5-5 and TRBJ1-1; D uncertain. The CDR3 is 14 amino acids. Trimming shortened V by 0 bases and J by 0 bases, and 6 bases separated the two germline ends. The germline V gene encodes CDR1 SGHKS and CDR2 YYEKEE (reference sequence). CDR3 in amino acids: CASSLGTLNTEAFF. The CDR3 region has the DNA TGTGCCAGCAGCTTGGGGACTCTGAACACTGAAGCTTTCTTT.

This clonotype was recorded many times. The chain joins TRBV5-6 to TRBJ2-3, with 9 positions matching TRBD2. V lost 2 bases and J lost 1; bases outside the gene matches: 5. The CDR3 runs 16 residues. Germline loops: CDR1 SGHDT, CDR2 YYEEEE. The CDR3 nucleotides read TGTGCCAGCAGCTTTCCGGCTAGCGGGGGCACAGATACGCAGTATTTT. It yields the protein CASSFPASGGTDTQYF.

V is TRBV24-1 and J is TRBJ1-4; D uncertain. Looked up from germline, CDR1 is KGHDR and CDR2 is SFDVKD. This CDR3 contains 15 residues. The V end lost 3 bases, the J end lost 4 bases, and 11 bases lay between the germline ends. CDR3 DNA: TGTGCCACCAGTGATCCCGGGAGAGATAATGAAAAACTGTTTTTT. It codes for CATSDPGRDNEKLFF.

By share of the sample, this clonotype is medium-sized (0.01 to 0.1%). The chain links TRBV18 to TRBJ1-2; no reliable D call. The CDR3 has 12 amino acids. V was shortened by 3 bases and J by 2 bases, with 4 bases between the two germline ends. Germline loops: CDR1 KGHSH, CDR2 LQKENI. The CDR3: CASSPDNYGYTF. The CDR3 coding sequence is TGTGCCAGCTCACCTGACAACTATGGCTACACCTTC. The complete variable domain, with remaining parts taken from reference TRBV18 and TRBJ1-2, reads NAGVMQNPRHLVRRRGQEARLRCSPMKGHSHVYWYRQLPEEGLKFMVYLQKENIIDESGMPKERFSAEFPKEGPSILRIQQVVRGDSAAYFCASSPDNYGYTFGSGTRLTVV.

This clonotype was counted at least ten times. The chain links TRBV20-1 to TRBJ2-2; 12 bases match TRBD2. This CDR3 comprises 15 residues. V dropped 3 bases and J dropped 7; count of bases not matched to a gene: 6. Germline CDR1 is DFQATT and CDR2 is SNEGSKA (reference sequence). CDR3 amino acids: CSARSSGGAYGELFF. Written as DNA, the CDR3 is TGCAGTGCTAGGTCTAGCGGGGGGGCCTACGGGGAGCTGTTTTTT.

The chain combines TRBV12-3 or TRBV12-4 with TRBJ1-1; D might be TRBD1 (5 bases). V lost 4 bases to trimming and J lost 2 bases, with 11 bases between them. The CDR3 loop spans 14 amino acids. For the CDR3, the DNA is TGTGCCAGCAGTTACCTTGGGGGTAACACTGAAGCTTTCTTT. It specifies CASSYLGGNTEAFF.

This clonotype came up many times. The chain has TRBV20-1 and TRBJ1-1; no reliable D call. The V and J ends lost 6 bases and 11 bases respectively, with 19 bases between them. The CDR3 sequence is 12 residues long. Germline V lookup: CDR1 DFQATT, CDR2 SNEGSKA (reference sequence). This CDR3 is CSAPPAGVEAFF. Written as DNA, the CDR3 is TGCAGTGCCCCTCCCGCCGGGGTAGAGGCTTTCTTT.

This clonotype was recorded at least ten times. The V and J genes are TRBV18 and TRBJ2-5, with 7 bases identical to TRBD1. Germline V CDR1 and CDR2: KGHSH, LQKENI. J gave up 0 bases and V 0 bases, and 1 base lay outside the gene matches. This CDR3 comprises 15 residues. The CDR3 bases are TGTGCCAGCTCACCACCGGGACAGTACCAAGAGACCCAGTACTTC. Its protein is CASSPPGQYQETQYF.

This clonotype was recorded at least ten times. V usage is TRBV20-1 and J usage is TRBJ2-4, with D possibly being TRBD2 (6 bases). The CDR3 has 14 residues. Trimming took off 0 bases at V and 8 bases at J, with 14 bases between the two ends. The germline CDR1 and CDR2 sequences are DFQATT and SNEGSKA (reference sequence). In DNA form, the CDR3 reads TGCAGTGCTAGAGATTGGGGGACGGGAGACATTCAGTACTTC. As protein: CSARDWGTGDIQYF.

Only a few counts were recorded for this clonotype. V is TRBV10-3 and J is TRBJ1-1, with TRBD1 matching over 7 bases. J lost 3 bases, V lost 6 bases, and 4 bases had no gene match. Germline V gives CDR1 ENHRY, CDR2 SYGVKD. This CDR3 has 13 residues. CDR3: CAIRPGGDTEAFF. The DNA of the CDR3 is TGTGCCATCAGACCAGGGGGGGACACTGAAGCTTTCTTT.

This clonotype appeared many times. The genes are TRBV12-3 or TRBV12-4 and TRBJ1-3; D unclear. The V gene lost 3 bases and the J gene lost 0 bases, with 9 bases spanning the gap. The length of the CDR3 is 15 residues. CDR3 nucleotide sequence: TGTGCCAGCAGTTTTTCGGCCGGCTCTGGAAACACCATATATTTT. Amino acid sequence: CASSFSAGSGNTIYF.

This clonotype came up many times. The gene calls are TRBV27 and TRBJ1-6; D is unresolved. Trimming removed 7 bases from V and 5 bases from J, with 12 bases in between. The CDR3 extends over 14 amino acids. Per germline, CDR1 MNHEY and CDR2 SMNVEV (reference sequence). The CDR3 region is CASKLTSHNSPLHF. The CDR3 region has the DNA TGTGCCAGCAAGCTGACAAGCCATAATTCACCCCTCCACTTT.